Following are 31 T cell receptor beta chains from one sample sequenced in a study of T-cell reconstitution after alpha-beta-depleted transplantation in children. Researchers prepared the TCRbeta library using unique molecular identifiers, the study reports. TCRdb re-analysed the PCR reads in MiXCR, keeping a single row per CDR3 protein. The sample shows approximately 650,000 distinct CDR3 sequences, 10% to 15% of them seen only once. This material consisted of PBMCs, taken before TCRalphabeta/CD19-depleted stem cell transplant. The receptors were gathered from a girl aged 2-10 years with congenital amegakaryocytic thrombocytopenia, due to receive a stem cell transplant.

In this sample, this clonotype turned up many times. The chain joins TRBV9 to TRBJ2-1; D tentatively reads TRBD1 or TRBD2 (5 bases each). Trimming took off 5 bases at V and 6 bases at J, with 15 bases between the two ends. The CDR3 extends over 14 amino acids. Germline values: CDR1 SGDLS, CDR2 YYNGEE. In DNA, the CDR3 is TGTGCCAGCAGTCAGTCAGGGACGGGCAATGAGCAGTTCTTC. This codes for CASSQSGTGNEQFF.

This clonotype was counted many times. The chain employs TRBV5-1 and TRBJ2-3; tentatively, D is TRBD1 or TRBD2 (6 bases each). V lost 9 bases to trimming and J lost 0 bases, with 14 bases between them. CDR1 and CDR2 from the germline V gene are SGHRS and YFSETQ. The CDR3 is made up of 14 amino acids. DNA for the CDR3: TGCGCCACAGGAGGGGGAACTAGCACAGATACGCAGTATTTT. Its translation: CATGGGTSTDTQYF. The whole variable domain, filled in from reference TRBV5-1 and TRBJ2-3, reads KAGVTQTPRYLIKTRGQQVTLSCSPISGHRSVSWYQQTPGQGLQFLFEYFSETQRNKGNFPGRFSGRQFSNSRSEMNVSTLELGDSALYLCATGGGTSTDTQYFGPGTRLTVL.

This clonotype has a handful of counts. The chain uses TRBV7-8 and TRBJ2-5; TRBD2 matches at 7 bases. The germline V gene has CDR1 SGHVS and CDR2 FQNEAQ. V shed 5 bases, J shed 5 bases, and the junction held 14 bases outside the gene matches. The CDR3 contains 16 residues. The CDR3, as DNA: TGTGCCAGCAGCCCGGAGGGAGCGGGGTACAGCGAGACCCAGTACTTC. It yields the protein CASSPEGAGYSETQYF. Based on the CDR3 plus reference TRBV7-8 and TRBJ2-5, the full variable domain is GAGVSQSPRYKVAKRGQDVALRCDPISGHVSLFWYQQALGQGPEFLTYFQNEAQLDKSGLPSDRFFAERPEGSVSTLKIQRTQQEDSAVYLCASSPEGAGYSETQYFGPGTRLLVL.

In this sample, this clonotype turned up many times. The chain carries TRBV20-1 and TRBJ2-7; D remains unclear. Trimming shortened V by 7 bases and J by 4 bases, and 17 bases separated the two germline ends. Germline V CDR1 and CDR2: DFQATT, SNEGSKA (reference sequence). The CDR3 totals 13 residues. The CDR3 coding sequence is TGCAGTGTTCCCGGTCGGTTGGGATACGAGCAGTACTTC. Translation: CSVPGRLGYEQYF.

This clonotype was seen a few times. This rearrangement joins TRBV20-1 to TRBJ2-3, with D perhaps TRBD1 (6 bases). Trimming removed 5 bases at V and 2 bases at J, with 11 bases between. Germline V CDR1 and CDR2: DFQATT, SNEGSKA (reference sequence). This CDR3 region has 13 residues. CDR3 protein: CSALQGFTDTQYF. In nucleotides, the CDR3 is TGCAGTGCTCTACAGGGATTCACAGATACGCAGTATTTT.

The sample holds a few counts of this clonotype. This chain connects TRBV11-2 to TRBJ2-1; 7 nucleotides match TRBD2. J lost 8 bases, V lost 6 bases, and 19 bases had no gene match. Germline V gene lookup returns CDR1 SGHAT and CDR2 FQNNGV. The CDR3 length is 17 residues. CDR3 sequence: CASRDPPSGLGFDEQFF. The CDR3 region has the DNA TGTGCCAGCAGAGATCCCCCGTCCGGACTAGGGTTTGATGAGCAGTTCTTC.

This clonotype showed up just a few times. The CDR3, as DNA: TGTGCCAGTTCCAAAGGGGTCGGGGCGACAGATACGCAGTATTTT. Amino acid sequence: CASSKGVGATDTQYF. The V and J genes are TRBV2 and TRBJ2-3; perhaps D is TRBD1 or TRBD2 (5 bases each). Between the trimmed V and J ends, which lost 9 bases and 3 bases, there was a span of 19 bases. The germline CDR1 and CDR2 sequences are SNHLY and FYNNEI. The CDR3 extends over 15 amino acids.

This clonotype was seen more than once but under ten times. V usage is TRBV7-6 and J usage is TRBJ2-2; D not resolved. The CDR3 consists of 13 residues. Between the trimmed V and J ends, which lost 8 bases and 0 bases, there was a span of 7 bases. Germline V gene sequence: CDR1 SGHVS, CDR2 FNYEAQ. Here the CDR3 DNA reads TGTGCCAGCCATGGACCGAACACCGGGGAGCTGTTTTTT. Encoded protein: CASHGPNTGELFF.

Comment on this clonotype: This could be a read error, since a much larger clone is one nucleotide away. The chain combines TRBV29-1 with TRBJ2-7; D is uncertain. Germline CDR1 and CDR2: SQVTM and ANQGSEA. This CDR3 spans 13 amino acids. Trimming removed 6 bases at V and 4 bases at J, with 16 bases between. CDR3 protein: CSVHPSVGYEQYF. The DNA for the CDR3 is TGCAGCGTCCATCCGAGTGTTGGTTACGAGCAGTACTTC.

This clonotype was seen repeatedly, ten times or more. The J gene is TRBJ2-5, the V gene TRBV20-1, with D unresolved. Germline V gene data show CDR1 as DFQATT and CDR2 as SNEGSKA (reference sequence). This CDR3 contains 13 residues. Trimming shortened V by 3 bases and J by 5 bases, and 13 bases separated the two germline ends. The DNA for the CDR3 is TGCAGTGCTAGCCCGGACCCTGTGGAGACCCAGTACTTC. This encodes CSASPDPVETQYF.

This clonotype was recorded a few times. The chain uses TRBV5-4 and TRBJ2-1; 9 nucleotides line up with TRBD1. Trimming at V came to 2 bases and at J to 8 bases, leaving 8 bases not matched to a gene. From germline, CDR1 is SGHNT and CDR2 YYREEE (reference sequence). The CDR3 is 15 amino acids. The chain's CDR3 is CASSFGTGNLDEQFF. The CDR3 nucleotides read TGTGCCAGCAGCTTTGGGACAGGGAATTTGGATGAGCAGTTCTTC.

This clonotype turned up a few times. The chain recombines TRBV4-2 with TRBJ2-1, with 11 positions matching TRBD2. In germline, CDR1 is LGHNA, CDR2 YNFKEQ. The CDR3 contains 19 residues. Trimming removed 6 bases from V and 8 bases from J; junction bases left unmatched: 21. CDR3 sequence reads: CASSQNRAPWTSGFYEQFF. The CDR3 DNA sequence: TGTGCCAGCAGTCAAAACAGGGCGCCATGGACTAGCGGGTTCTATGAGCAGTTCTTC.

This clonotype was counted at least ten times. The genes are TRBV5-1 and TRBJ2-4; 10 bases map to TRBD1. CDR1 is SGHRS and CDR2 is YFSETQ in the germline V gene. The CDR3 spans 14 residues. V was pared by 0 bases and J by 7 bases, with 1 base of the junction left unmatched. CDR3 DNA: TGCGCCAGCAGCTTGGAGGGACAGGGGAACATTCAGTACTTC. Amino acids: CASSLEGQGNIQYF.

This sequence joins TRBV7-8 and TRBJ2-7; 8 nucleotides line up with TRBD2. CDR3 size: 15 residues. V was clipped by 2 bases and J by 0 bases; unmatched bases: 3. Germline V gene sequence: CDR1 SGHVS, CDR2 FQNEAQ. This chain's CDR3 is CASSLIGGDSYEQYF. In nucleotides, the CDR3 is TGTGCCAGCAGCTTAATCGGGGGGGACTCCTACGAGCAGTACTTC.

Regarding this clonotype: This could be a read error, since a much larger clone is one nucleotide away. The rearrangement joins TRBV20-1 to TRBJ2-7, with D possibly matching TRBD1 (5 bases). Germline V gene sequence: CDR1 DFQATT, CDR2 SNEGSKA (reference sequence). The CDR3 is made up of 13 amino acids. DNA for the CDR3: TGCAGTGCTAGTCATGGCAGGGCGAACGAGCAGTCCTTC. Residues: CSASHGRANEQSF.

This clonotype was seen repeatedly, ten times or more. The chain is built from TRBV13 and TRBJ2-1; 7 nucleotides agree with TRBD1. The CDR3 loop spans 14 amino acids. The germline V gene encodes CDR1 PRHDT and CDR2 FYEKMQ (reference sequence). V dropped 3 bases and J dropped 3; count of bases not matched to a gene: 2. CDR3 loop: CASSFDRVYNEQFF. DNA for the CDR3: TGTGCCAGCAGCTTTGACAGGGTCTACAATGAGCAGTTCTTC.

The V call is TRBV7-2, the J call TRBJ2-3, with 13 bases identical to TRBD2. Germline assignment: CDR1 SGHTA and CDR2 FQGNSA. After removal of 1 base from V and 11 bases from J, the junction contained 6 bases not matched to a gene. This CDR3 spans 15 amino acids. The CDR3 here is CASSLEGTSGKKQYF. The DNA for the CDR3 is TGTGCCAGCAGCTTAGAAGGGACTAGCGGGAAGAAGCAGTATTTT.

A few counts support this clonotype. The genes are TRBV2 and TRBJ2-1; D gene unclear. The V and J ends lost 3 bases and 6 bases respectively, with 12 bases between them. Germline V gene data show CDR1 as SNHLY and CDR2 as FYNNEI. The CDR3 length is 14 residues. In DNA form, the CDR3 reads TGTGCCAGCAGTGAGGTCGGCTGGGGCAATGAGCAGTTCTTC. Translated, it gives CASSEVGWGNEQFF.

This clonotype was recorded at least ten times. The chain combines TRBV5-1 with TRBJ2-1, with D maybe TRBD1 (6 bases). Germline V CDR1 and CDR2: SGHRS, YFSETQ. V gave up 4 bases and J gave up 6 bases, with 11 bases separating them. This CDR3 has 13 residues. In DNA, the CDR3 is TGCGCCAGCAGCCCACAAGGGGGCAATGAGCAGTTCTTC. Translated, it gives CASSPQGGNEQFF.

The chain uses TRBV20-1 and TRBJ2-7; 16 positions agree with TRBD2. The CDR3 length is 15 residues. The junction had 2 bases not matched to a gene; V was cut back by 3 bases and J by 3 bases. Germline V lookup: CDR1 DFQATT, CDR2 SNEGSKA (reference sequence). CDR3 protein: CSARGLAGGRYEQYF. The CDR3 DNA is TGCAGTGCTAGGGGACTAGCGGGAGGGCGCTACGAGCAGTACTTC.

This clonotype came up once. This chain connects TRBV5-1 to TRBJ2-2; 7 bases line up with TRBD1. The J segment lost 4 bases and the V segment lost 5 bases, leaving 14 bases of the junction unmatched. CDR3 length equals 17 residues. The germline CDR1 and CDR2 sequences are SGHRS and YFSETQ. DNA of the CDR3: TGCGCCAGCAGTCGACCCCGGACAGGCGACACCACCGGGGAGCTGTTTTTT. Protein product: CASSRPRTGDTTGELFF.

The table lists this clonotype with a few counts. The CDR3 here is CSARAPSASTDTQYF. Here the CDR3 DNA reads TGCAGTGCTAGAGCTCCTAGCGCGAGCACAGATACGCAGTATTTT. The chain is built from TRBV20-1 and TRBJ2-3; D may be TRBD2 (6 bases). The CDR3 covers 15 residues. Trimming pared 1 base from V and 0 bases from J, leaving 11 bases between. Germline CDR1 DFQATT, CDR2 SNEGSKA (reference sequence).

The chain is built from TRBV4-2 and TRBJ2-5; the match to TRBD1 covers 10 bases. Germline assignment: CDR1 LGHNA and CDR2 YNFKEQ. There are 14 residues in the CDR3. V was pared by 3 bases and J by 5 bases, with 3 bases of the junction left unmatched. CDR3 nucleotides: TGTGCCAGCAGCCAGACAGGGGGCGTGGAGACCCAGTACTTC. Translating gives CASSQTGGVETQYF.

There are a few counts of this clonotype. The chain recombines TRBV4-2 with TRBJ2-1; D may be TRBD2 (6 bases). Germline lookup yields CDR1 LGHNA and CDR2 YNFKEQ. This CDR3 is 15 amino acids long. The V and J ends lost 1 base and 4 bases respectively, with 11 bases between them. In DNA form, the CDR3 reads TGTGCCAGCAGCCAAGGACTAGTCTCTTACAATGAGCAGTTCTTC. Translation: CASSQGLVSYNEQFF.

This clonotype was recorded many times. The chain links TRBV12-3 or TRBV12-4 to TRBJ1-5, with D uncertain. This CDR3 is 13 amino acids long. The V and J ends lost 2 bases and 4 bases respectively, with 6 bases between them. The DNA of the CDR3 is TGTGCCAGCAGTTTAAACGGGAATCAGCCCCAGCATTTT. Translating gives CASSLNGNQPQHF.

In its sample, this clonotype was seen many times. V usage is TRBV29-1 and J usage is TRBJ2-7; 8 nucleotides match TRBD1. This CDR3 spans 12 amino acids. In germline, CDR1 is SQVTM, CDR2 ANQGSEA. Trimming removed 6 bases from V and 4 bases from J; junction bases left unmatched: 5. The CDR3, as DNA: TGCAGCGTGGGGACAGGAACTTACGAGCAGTACTTC. This encodes CSVGTGTYEQYF.

CDR3 sequence: CASGRDREVSGANVLTF. CDR3 DNA sequence: TGTGCTAGTGGTCGGGACAGGGAGGTATCTGGGGCCAACGTCCTGACTTTC. V gene TRBV12-5 combines with J gene TRBJ2-6; TRBD1 matches at 9 bases. V gave up 5 bases and J gave up 1 base; unmatched junction bases: 6. The CDR3 is made up of 17 amino acids. CDR1 and CDR2 (germline): LGHNT, FRNRAP.

This clonotype was picked up many times. J is TRBJ1-1 and V is TRBV4-1, with D unclear. V lost 1 base to trimming and J lost 1 base, with 4 bases between them. The CDR3 consists of 13 residues. Germline loops: CDR1 MGHRA, CDR2 YSYEKL. The CDR3 is CASSQVGNTEAFF. The CDR3 DNA follows: TGCGCCAGCAGCCAAGTTGGGAACACTGAAGCTTTCTTT.

The table lists this clonotype with a few counts. The rearrangement uses TRBV3-1 and TRBJ2-1, with D unresolved. This CDR3 is 18 amino acids long. V gave up 5 bases and J gave up 4 bases, with 24 bases separating them. Germline CDR1 reads LGHDT; CDR2 reads YNNKEL (reference sequence). The CDR3 sequence is CASSSPWVAVDRYNEQFF. CDR3 DNA sequence: TGTGCCAGCAGCTCCCCCTGGGTAGCCGTCGATCGTTACAATGAGCAGTTCTTC.

This clonotype showed up many times. The genes are TRBV28 and TRBJ2-2; 7 nucleotides align to TRBD2. J lost 6 bases, V lost 3 bases, and 4 bases had no gene match. The CDR3 consists of 14 residues. CDR1 MDHEN and CDR2 SYDVKM come from the germline V gene. CDR3 DNA: TGTGCCAGCAGTTTCCAGGGAGGGGCCGGGGAGCTGTTTTTT. It specifies CASSFQGGAGELFF.

This clonotype was seen many times. The chain combines TRBV7-2 with TRBJ2-1; 7 bases are shared with TRBD2. The junction had 12 bases not matched to a gene; V was cut back by 4 bases and J by 15 bases. The CDR3 covers 13 residues. Per germline, CDR1 SGHTA and CDR2 FQGNSA. Written as DNA, the CDR3 is TGTGCCAGCAGCTCCCTAGCGGAACCCGCTCGGTTCTTC. This codes for CASSSLAEPARFF.